This T cell receptor beta chain was captured in a study of blood T cells in healthy people across ages. The overall study: In model experiments, template switching was able to capture about one barcoded beta molecule for every two T cells that were present. The study, taken as a whole, reports: Observed TCR beta diversity per million T cells went down as age went up. This fall followed a roughly linear course with age. Possibly, changes in expanded clonotypes were confounded because donor CMV status was unknown.

Trimming took 3 bases from V and 3 from J; bases not matched to a gene: 4. The CDR3 has 14 residues. CDR1 is DFQATT, CDR2 SNEGSKA, per germline (reference sequence). About this clonotype: Its antigen is still unknown.

For the second PCR, which ran for roughly 6 to 11 cycles, a sample-barcoded 5' primer and a J-beta primer mix were used. A template-switch adaptor that had 12 random nucleotides put a tag on each cDNA molecule. TCRdb reanalysed the 5' RACE reads using MiXCR and keeps one entry per CDR3 protein. The data contain over a million distinct CDR3 sequences, 45% of them singletons. The sample taken for sequencing was blood. This TCR derives from an older woman in good health. This chain joins TRBV20-1 and TRBJ2-7; 11 bases map to TRBD2. This CDR3 is CSASRLAGHYEQYF. The CDR3 DNA reads TGCAGTGCTAGCCGACTAGCGGGGCACTACGAGCAGTACTTC.